This T cell receptor beta chain was captured in a study of technical replicates of blood from several donors. CDR3 length: 14 residues. After removal of 10 bases from V and 4 bases from J, the junction contained 8 bases not matched to a gene. Germline V gene sequence: CDR1 MNHEY, CDR2 SVGAGI. Using immunoSEQ multiplex PCR, the repertoire was profiled, and TCRdb retains in-frame clones only, with some absent. The table shows 55,000 to 80,000 clones, with roughly 90% occurring only once. V usage is TRBV6-5 and J usage is TRBJ2-3, with 10 bases matching TRBD2. Source material: PBMCs. This sequence originates from a human donor in good health. Some clones in this sample may be carry-over from other donors' samples. CDR3 residues: CATRGLAGADTQYF. The CDR3 coding sequence is TGTGCCACCCGTGGGCTAGCGGGAGCAGATACGCAGTATTTT.